These T cell receptor beta chains were read from a single sample in a study of human T cells and chemical hapten exposure. TCRdb independently ran MiXCR on the RACE reads; one entry per CDR3 protein. Among roughly 30,000 distinct CDR3 sequences listed, about 7% were seen once. The sample consisted of whole blood. Receptors originate from a human donor in good health. Some clones in this sample may be carry-over from other donors' samples. Both conserved end residues are part of each CDR3. The order of the fields is clone size, V gene, J gene, D gene, CDR3 protein, CDR3 DNA. A D gene is named only where the DNA matches it firmly. Clone size appears in some rows only: once, few, many, or a class for an expanded clone.

clone size: NA
V gene: TRBV6-4
J gene: TRBJ2-5
D gene: NA
CDR3 protein: CASSEGAAGTQYF
CDR3 DNA: TGTGCCAGCAGTGAAGGGGCGGCGGGGACCCAGTACTTC

clone size: many
V gene: TRBV12-3/TRBV12-4
J gene: TRBJ2-1
D gene: NA
CDR3 protein: CASSFVSYNEQFF
CDR3 DNA: TGTGCCAGCAGTTTCGTTTCCTACAATGAGCAGTTCTTC

clone size: NA
V gene: TRBV5-6
J gene: TRBJ1-6
D gene: TRBD1
CDR3 protein: CASSLRQGKNSPLHF
CDR3 DNA: TGTGCCAGCAGCCTGAGACAGGGCAAAAATTCACCCCTCCACTTT

clone size: few
V gene: TRBV6-1
J gene: TRBJ1-2
D gene: NA
CDR3 protein: CASRDLLQGYTF
CDR3 DNA: TGTGCCAGCAGGGATCTCCTACAGGGCTACACCTTC

clone size: many
V gene: TRBV20-1
J gene: TRBJ1-6
D gene: TRBD1
CDR3 protein: CSAPGTANSPLHF
CDR3 DNA: TGCAGTGCACCCGGGACAGCCAATTCACCCCTCCACTTT

clone size: many
V gene: TRBV12-3/TRBV12-4
J gene: TRBJ2-3
D gene: TRBD2
CDR3 protein: CASRRTSGADTQYF
CDR3 DNA: TGTGCCAGCAGGAGGACTAGCGGGGCAGATACGCAGTATTTT

clone size: many
V gene: TRBV5-1
J gene: TRBJ1-1
D gene: NA
CDR3 protein: CASSSGGLAEAFF
CDR3 DNA: TGCGCCAGCAGCTCGGGAGGTCTAGCTGAAGCTTTCTTT

clone size: many
V gene: TRBV20-1
J gene: TRBJ1-2
D gene: NA
CDR3 protein: CSAIPLDPPGYTF
CDR3 DNA: TGCAGTGCTATCCCTTTAGACCCTCCGGGCTACACCTTC

clone size: NA
V gene: TRBV28
J gene: TRBJ2-5
D gene: TRBD2
CDR3 protein: CASSGSPGREQETQYF
CDR3 DNA: TGTGCCAGCAGTGGGTCCCCAGGGAGGGAACAAGAGACCCAGTACTTC

clone size: many
V gene: TRBV20-1
J gene: TRBJ1-2
D gene: TRBD1
CDR3 protein: CSARPGQGPYGYTF
CDR3 DNA: TGCAGTGCTAGACCGGGACAGGGTCCCTATGGCTACACCTTC

clone size: many
V gene: TRBV25-1
J gene: TRBJ1-5
D gene: NA
CDR3 protein: CASSAGGEPQHF
CDR3 DNA: TGTGCCAGCAGTGCGGGGGGAGAGCCCCAGCATTTT

clone size: few
V gene: TRBV7-6
J gene: TRBJ1-1
D gene: NA
CDR3 protein: CASSVQENMNTEAFF
CDR3 DNA: TGTGCCAGCAGCGTGCAGGAAAATATGAACACTGAAGCTTTCTTT

clone size: medium-sized
V gene: TRBV3-1
J gene: TRBJ2-1
D gene: NA
CDR3 protein: CASSQGGGEQFF
CDR3 DNA: TGTGCCAGCAGTCAAGGGGGGGGAGAGCAGTTCTTC

clone size: many
V gene: TRBV20-1
J gene: TRBJ1-1
D gene: TRBD1
CDR3 protein: CSASGGRENTEAFF
CDR3 DNA: TGCAGTGCTTCAGGGGGCAGGGAGAACACTGAAGCTTTCTTT

clone size: many
V gene: TRBV6-5
J gene: TRBJ1-1
D gene: NA
CDR3 protein: CASSKGENTEAFF
CDR3 DNA: TGTGCCAGCAGCAAAGGAGAGAACACTGAAGCTTTCTTT

clone size: many
V gene: TRBV15
J gene: TRBJ2-3
D gene: NA
CDR3 protein: CATSRGASEDTDTQYF
CDR3 DNA: TGTGCCACCAGCAGAGGGGCTAGCGAGGACACAGATACGCAGTATTTT

clone size: NA
V gene: TRBV28
J gene: TRBJ1-5
D gene: NA
CDR3 protein: CASSYGGQPQHF
CDR3 DNA: TGTGCCAGCAGCTACGGAGGACAGCCCCAGCATTTT

clone size: many
V gene: TRBV19
J gene: TRBJ1-1
D gene: NA
CDR3 protein: CASRRENLEAFF
CDR3 DNA: TGTGCCAGTAGGAGGGAGAACCTTGAAGCTTTCTTT